This T cell receptor (beta chain) was sequenced during a study of shared clonotypes between healthy human individuals. Details on this clone: Its antigen is undetermined.

The study's findings and limits: Estimated richness values were generally larger in naive subsets than in memory subsets.

Method: immunoSEQ multiplex PCR; TCRdb's copy keeps in-frame clones and lacks some. Of approximately 1.5 million clones in the sample, approximately 98.5% were seen once. This receptor was obtained from a man younger than 45 in good health. Sequences were obtained from naive CD4+ T cells sorted from blood. Stated subset: CD45RA+ positively selected.

In DNA, the CDR3 is TGTGCCAGCAGCCGCTATAGACAGGGTGCCCAGTACTTC. This gives the protein CASSRYRQGAQYF. The chain combines TRBV14 with TRBJ2-5, with TRBD1 matching over 7 bases. The CDR3 runs 13 residues. The V segment lost 4 bases and the J segment 9 bases; nucleotides outside the gene matches: 8. Germline loops: CDR1 SGHDN, CDR2 FVKESK.